Listed below are T cell receptor beta chains from one sample, sequenced in a study of blood T cell repertoires in COVID-19. Sequencing was performed with immunoSEQ multiplex PCR; in TCRdb, only in-frame clones are kept and a portion is missing. The sample holds roughly 250,000 clones, about 80% seen once. The material sequenced was peripheral blood. Every receptor here comes from a woman aged 80 or over with acute or convalescent COVID-19. The CDR3 runs from the conserved cysteine through the conserved F or W.

J gene,CDR3 length,V gene,CDR3 protein
TRBJ1-2,12,TRBV6-5,CASSYAGYGYTF
TRBJ2-7,16,TRBV4-2,CASSQDTSGRFYEQYF
TRBJ2-3,14,TRBV5-1,CASSLTSNTDTQYF
TRBJ1-2,14,TRBV5-1,CASSYGQGTYGYTF
TRBJ1-6,15,TRBV11-3,CASSLSGQGNSPLHF
TRBJ1-3,16,TRBV5-1,CASSSEIFSSGNTIYF
TRBJ1-3,18,TRBV18,CASSPSIGRDTSGNTIYF
TRBJ2-3,14,TRBV6-2/TRBV6-3,CASSMRGGLDTQYF
TRBJ2-1,14,TRBV6-5,CASSFAGGKNEQFF
TRBJ2-7,15,TRBV6-6,CASSYSVADSYEQYF
TRBJ2-5,15,TRBV25-1,CASSAQELRQETQYF
TRBJ1-5,13,TRBV28,CASTSGGYQPQHF
TRBJ2-7,13,TRBV13,CASSGGASYEQYF
TRBJ2-2,17,TRBV9,CASSPRTSGSGTGELFF
TRBJ2-3,14,TRBV5-1,CASSFPTGGDTQYF
TRBJ1-4,15,TRBV6-5,CASSRDRATNEKLFF
TRBJ2-1,15,TRBV19,CASSSGLRTDNEQFF
TRBJ2-7,14,TRBV11-1,CASSLAPQGSEQYF
TRBJ1-2,14,TRBV25-1,CASSPQTGNYGYTF
TRBJ1-4,15,TRBV7-9,CASMSQGVNNEKLFF
TRBJ2-5,14,TRBV18,CASSPFPDGWTQYF
TRBJ1-5,14,TRBV3-1/TRBV3-2,CASSLSGGDQPQHF
TRBJ2-1,13,TRBV12-3/TRBV12-4,CASSFGGLGGQFF
TRBJ1-2,13,TRBV19,CASSWGGNYGYTF
TRBJ1-1,12,TRBV7-2,CASSLVNTEAFF
TRBJ2-5,13,TRBV7-9,CASSRRVGETQYF
TRBJ2-7,12,TRBV6-2/TRBV6-3,CASSSGPLEQYF
TRBJ1-6,13,TRBV2,CASSAENNSPLHF
TRBJ1-1,13,TRBV5-1,CASSLNKAAEAFF
TRBJ1-6,13,TRBV5-1,CASSSDSNSPLHF
TRBJ2-2,14,TRBV7-9,CASSFSGGPGELFF